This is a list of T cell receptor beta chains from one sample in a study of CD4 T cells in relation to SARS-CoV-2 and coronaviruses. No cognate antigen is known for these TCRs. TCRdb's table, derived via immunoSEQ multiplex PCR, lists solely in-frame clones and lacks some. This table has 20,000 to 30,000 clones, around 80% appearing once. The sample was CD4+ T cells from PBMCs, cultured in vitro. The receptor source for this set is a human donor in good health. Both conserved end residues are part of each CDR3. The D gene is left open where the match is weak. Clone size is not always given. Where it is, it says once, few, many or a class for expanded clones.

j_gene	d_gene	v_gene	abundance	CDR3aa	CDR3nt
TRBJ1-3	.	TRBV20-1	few	CSAPFIDTIYF	TGCAGTGCGCCGTTTATAGACACCATATATTTT
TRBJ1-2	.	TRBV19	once	CASSITTISTLDGYTF	TGTGCCAGTAGTATAACGACAATCTCTACTTTGGATGGCTACACCTTC
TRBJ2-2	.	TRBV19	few	CASSRQTGRGGELFF	TGTGCCAGTAGTAGACAGACAGGGCGGGGCGGGGAGCTGTTTTTT
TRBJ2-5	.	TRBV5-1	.	CASSLEMGHQETQYF	TGCGCCAGCAGCTTGGAGATGGGGCACCAAGAGACCCAGTACTTC
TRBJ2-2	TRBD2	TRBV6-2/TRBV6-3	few	CASSNRLAVISGELFF	TGTGCCAGCAGTAACCGACTAGCCGTAATATCCGGGGAGCTGTTTTTT
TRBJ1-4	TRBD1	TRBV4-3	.	CASSQDPGQDHEKLFF	TGCGCCAGCAGCCAAGATCCGGGACAGGACCATGAAAAACTGTTTTTT
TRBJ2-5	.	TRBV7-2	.	CASSLQAQKETQYF	TGTGCCAGCAGCTTACAGGCGCAGAAGGAGACCCAGTACTTC
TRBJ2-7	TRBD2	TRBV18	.	CASSPGGGTYEQYF	TGTGCCAGCTCACCCGGGGGGGGCACCTACGAGCAGTACTTC
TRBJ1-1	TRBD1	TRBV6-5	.	CASSYLWTGGNTEAFF	TGTGCCAGCAGTTATCTCTGGACAGGGGGGAACACTGAAGCTTTCTTT
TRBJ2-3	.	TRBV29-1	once	CSVRGPGTQYF	TGCAGCGTTCGGGGACCAGGCACGCAGTATTTT
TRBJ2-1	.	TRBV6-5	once	CASSPGIWDEQFF	TGTGCCAGCAGCCCCGGGATCTGGGATGAGCAGTTCTTC
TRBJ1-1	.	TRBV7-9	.	CASRSRELSGTEAFF	TGTGCCAGCAGATCCAGAGAACTTTCAGGCACTGAAGCTTTCTTT
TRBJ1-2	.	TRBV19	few	CASSDLQGIDYGYTF	TGTGCCAGTAGTGACCTACAGGGAATTGACTATGGCTACACCTTC
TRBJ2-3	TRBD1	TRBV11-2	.	CASTETGVRDTQYF	TGTGCCAGCACCGAGACAGGGGTTCGAGATACGCAGTATTTT
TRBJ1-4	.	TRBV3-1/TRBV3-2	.	CASSPRGAGNEKLFF	TGTGCCAGCAGCCCTCGGGGCGCCGGTAATGAAAAACTGTTTTTT
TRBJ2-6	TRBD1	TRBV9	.	CASSAGQGRQSSGANVLTF	TGTGCCAGCAGCGCGGGACAGGGGAGGCAGTCAAGTGGGGCCAACGTCCTGACTTTC
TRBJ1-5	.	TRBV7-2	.	CASSLRSGQGQPQHF	TGTGCCAGCAGCTTAAGATCAGGGCAGGGGCAGCCCCAGCATTTT
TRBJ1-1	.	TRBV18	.	CASSPAGTGTEAFF	TGTGCCAGCTCACCAGCAGGGACCGGGACTGAAGCTTTCTTT
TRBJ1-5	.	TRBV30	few	CAWGWEGSNQPQHF	TGTGCCTGGGGTTGGGAGGGGTCCAATCAGCCCCAGCATTTT
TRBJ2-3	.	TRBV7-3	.	CASSQWGESGDTQYF	TGTGCCAGCAGCCAATGGGGGGAGTCCGGAGATACGCAGTATTTT
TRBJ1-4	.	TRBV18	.	CASSLDATNEKLFF	TGTGCCAGCTCACTTGATGCAACTAATGAAAAACTGTTTTTT
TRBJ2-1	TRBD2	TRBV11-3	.	CASGAGGNNEQFF	TGTGCCAGCGGGGCGGGAGGTAACAATGAGCAGTTCTTC
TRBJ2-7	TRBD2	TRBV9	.	CASSATSGRGYEQYF	TGTGCCAGCAGCGCGACTAGCGGGAGAGGATACGAGCAGTACTTC
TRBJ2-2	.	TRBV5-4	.	CASSLGGGTGELFF	TGTGCCAGCAGCCTTGGTGGTGGCACCGGGGAGCTGTTTTTT
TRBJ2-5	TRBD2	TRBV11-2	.	CASTIGSGGGSETQYF	TGTGCCAGCACCATAGGGAGCGGGGGGGGGTCAGAGACCCAGTACTTC
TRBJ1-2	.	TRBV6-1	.	CASSERGEVGAYGYTF	TGTGCCAGCAGTGAAAGGGGGGAGGTTGGGGCTTATGGCTACACCTTC
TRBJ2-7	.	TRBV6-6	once	CASSYSTPTQGEGYF	TGTGCCAGCAGTTACTCGACACCAACACAGGGGGAGGGGTACTTC
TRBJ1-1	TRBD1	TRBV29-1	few	CSAKDRDVTEAFF	TGCAGCGCCAAAGACAGGGATGTCACTGAAGCTTTCTTT
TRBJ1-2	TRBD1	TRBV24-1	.	CATSAGGKDGYTF	TGTGCCACCAGCGCAGGGGGGAAGGATGGCTACACCTTC
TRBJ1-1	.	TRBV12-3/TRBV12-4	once	CASKGFGNTEAFF	TGTGCCAGTAAGGGGTTTGGGAACACTGAAGCTTTCTTT
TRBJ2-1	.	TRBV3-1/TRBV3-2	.	CASSQASNPRDEQFF	TGTGCCAGCAGCCAAGCTAGCAACCCACGGGATGAGCAGTTCTTC
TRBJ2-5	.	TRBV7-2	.	CASSLFLRGGQETQYF	TGTGCCAGCAGCTTATTTCTCAGGGGGGGGCAAGAGACCCAGTACTTC
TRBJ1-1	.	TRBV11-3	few	CASSRGGSTEAFF	TGTGCCAGCAGCCGGGGGGGAAGCACTGAAGCTTTCTTT
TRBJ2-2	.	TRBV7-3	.	CASSPGGSDTGELFF	TGTGCCAGCAGCCCAGGGGGGAGTGATACCGGGGAGCTGTTTTTT
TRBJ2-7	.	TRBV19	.	CASANQRAEQYF	TGTGCCAGCGCAAACCAGCGAGCTGAGCAGTACTTC
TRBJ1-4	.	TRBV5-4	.	CASSLGGSQNEKLFF	TGTGCCAGCAGCTTGGGGGGATCTCAAAATGAAAAACTGTTTTTT
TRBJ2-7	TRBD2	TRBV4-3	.	CASSQDRGRLLAGGVVEQYF	TGCGCCAGCAGCCAAGATAGGGGCCGCCTACTAGCGGGGGGGGTGGTCGAGCAGTACTTC
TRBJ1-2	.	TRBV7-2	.	CASSLVDPGYGYTF	TGTGCCAGCAGCTTAGTAGACCCGGGGTATGGCTACACCTTC
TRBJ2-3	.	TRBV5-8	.	CASSFTAPWTQYF	TGTGCCAGCAGCTTTACGGCCCCCTGGACGCAGTATTTT
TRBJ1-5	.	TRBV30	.	CAWSVQGVQPQHF	TGTGCCTGGAGTGTACAAGGGGTTCAGCCCCAGCATTTT
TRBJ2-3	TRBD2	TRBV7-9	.	CALSTSGTETQYF	TGTGCCCTATCGACTAGCGGCACAGAGACGCAGTATTTT
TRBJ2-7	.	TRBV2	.	CASKAGTGEYEQYF	TGTGCCAGCAAAGCCGGGACGGGGGAATATGAGCAGTACTTC
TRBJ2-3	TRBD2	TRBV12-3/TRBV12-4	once	CASSTGGRDTQYF	TGTGCCAGCAGTACGGGGGGGCGAGATACGCAGTATTTT
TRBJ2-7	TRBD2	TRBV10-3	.	CAISAQVAGGQSEQYF	TGTGCCATCAGTGCTCAAGTAGCGGGGGGGCAGAGCGAGCAGTACTTC
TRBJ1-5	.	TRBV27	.	CASSPRQYNQPQHF	TGTGCCAGCAGTCCCCGACAGTACAATCAGCCCCAGCATTTT
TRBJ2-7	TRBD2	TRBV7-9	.	CASSYLAGGRYEQYF	TGTGCCAGCAGCTATCTAGCGGGAGGGCGGTACGAGCAGTACTTC
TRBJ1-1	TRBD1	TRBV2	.	CASSRTGGNMVAFF	TGTGCCAGCAGCCGGACAGGGGGTAATATGGTAGCTTTCTTT
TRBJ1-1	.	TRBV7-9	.	CASSLGLSENTEAFF	TGTGCCAGCAGTTTGGGTTTGTCGGAGAACACTGAAGCTTTCTTT
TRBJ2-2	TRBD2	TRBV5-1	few	CASSRTSANTGELFF	TGCGCCAGCAGCAGGACTAGCGCCAACACCGGGGAGCTGTTTTTT
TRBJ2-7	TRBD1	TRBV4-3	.	CASSQRQGQHYEQYF	TGCGCCAGCAGCCAACGACAGGGGCAACACTACGAGCAGTACTTC
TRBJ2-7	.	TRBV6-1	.	CASSELFSSNEQYF	TGTGCCAGCAGTGAACTGTTTAGCTCTAACGAGCAGTACTTC
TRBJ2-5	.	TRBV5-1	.	CASSLEETQYF	TGCGCCAGCAGCTTGGAGGAGACCCAGTACTTC
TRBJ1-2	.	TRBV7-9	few	CASSLALGEGYGYTF	TGTGCCAGCAGCTTAGCGCTGGGGGAGGGCTATGGCTACACCTTC
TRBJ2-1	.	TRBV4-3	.	CASSQDTELDEQFF	TGCGCCAGCAGCCAAGATACCGAGTTGGATGAGCAGTTCTTC
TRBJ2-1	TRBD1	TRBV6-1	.	CASSDRTGGHNEQFF	TGTGCCAGCAGTGACCGGACAGGGGGCCACAATGAGCAGTTCTTC
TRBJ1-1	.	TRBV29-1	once	CSVTRHTEAFF	TGCAGCGTCACCCGTCACACTGAAGCTTTCTTT
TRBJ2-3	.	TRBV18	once	CASSPLRVLGGGPRNTDTQYF	TGTGCCAGCTCACCGCTTAGAGTTCTAGGGGGGGGTCCCCGGAACACAGATACGCAGTATTTT